This section outlines one T cell receptor (beta chain) sequence together with its context. Clones were read by immunoSEQ multiplex PCR, and TCRdb kept only the in-frame ones, dropping some. The repertoire holds roughly 250,000 clones, with 81% as singletons. This entry belongs to a study of blood T cell repertoires in COVID-19. The CDR3 extends over 13 amino acids. The V end was cut by 5 bases, the J end by 0 bases, with 7 bases between. The germline gives CDR1 SNHLY, CDR2 FYNNEI. Sample: peripheral blood. This chain joins TRBV2 and TRBJ1-1, with D perhaps matching TRBD1 (5 bases). This TCR was sampled from a woman aged 60 to 75 with active or convalescent COVID-19. The CDR3 reads CASSTTVNTEAFF. The CDR3 DNA follows: TGTGCCAGCAGTACGACAGTGAACACTGAAGCTTTCTTT.